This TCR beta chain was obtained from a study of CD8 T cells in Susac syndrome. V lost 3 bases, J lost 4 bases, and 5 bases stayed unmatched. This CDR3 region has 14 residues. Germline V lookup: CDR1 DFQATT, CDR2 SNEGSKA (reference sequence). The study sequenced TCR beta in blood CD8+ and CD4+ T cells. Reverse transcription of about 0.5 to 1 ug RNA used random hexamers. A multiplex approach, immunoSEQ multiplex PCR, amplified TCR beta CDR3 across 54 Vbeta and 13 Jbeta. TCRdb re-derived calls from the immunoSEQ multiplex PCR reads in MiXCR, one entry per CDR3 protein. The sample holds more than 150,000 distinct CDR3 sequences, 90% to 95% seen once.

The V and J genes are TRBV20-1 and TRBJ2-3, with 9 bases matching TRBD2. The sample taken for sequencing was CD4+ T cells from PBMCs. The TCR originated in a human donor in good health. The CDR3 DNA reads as TGCAGTGCTAGGACTAGCGGATTGTCAGATACGCAGTATTTT. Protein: CSARTSGLSDTQYF.